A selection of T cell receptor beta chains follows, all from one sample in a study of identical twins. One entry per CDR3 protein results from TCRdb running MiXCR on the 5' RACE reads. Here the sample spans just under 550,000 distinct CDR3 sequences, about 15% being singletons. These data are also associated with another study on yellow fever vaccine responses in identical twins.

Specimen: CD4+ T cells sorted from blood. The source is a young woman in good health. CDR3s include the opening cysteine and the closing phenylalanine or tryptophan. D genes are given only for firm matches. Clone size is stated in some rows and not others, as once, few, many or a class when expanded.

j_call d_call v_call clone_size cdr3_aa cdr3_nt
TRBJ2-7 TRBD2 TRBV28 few CASSFHRPTSGSPYEQYF TGTGCCAGCAGTTTTCACCGACCGACTAGCGGGAGTCCCTACGAGCAGTACTTC
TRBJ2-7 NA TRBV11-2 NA CASSWDTNSYEQYF TGTGCCAGCAGCTGGGACACAAACTCCTACGAGCAGTACTTC
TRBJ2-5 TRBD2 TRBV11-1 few CASSPRTSGYQETQYF TGTGCCAGCAGCCCGCGGACTAGCGGCTACCAAGAGACCCAGTACTTC
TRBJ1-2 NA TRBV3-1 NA CASSQLGQSYGYTF TGTGCCAGCAGCCAATTAGGACAGAGCTATGGCTACACCTTC
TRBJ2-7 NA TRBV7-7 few CASSLGTDAGEQYF TGTGCCAGCAGCCTAGGGACCGACGCGGGGGAGCAGTACTTC
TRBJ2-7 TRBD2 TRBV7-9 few CASSLGLAGVDYEQYF TGTGCCAGCAGCTTAGGACTAGCGGGAGTGGACTACGAGCAGTACTTC
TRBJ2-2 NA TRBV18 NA CASSPLDSGSTGELFF TGTGCCAGCTCACCCCTGGATTCGGGTTCGACCGGGGAGCTGTTTTTT
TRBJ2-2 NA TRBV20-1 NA CSATGTGELFF TGCAGTGCTACGGGCACCGGGGAGCTGTTTTTT
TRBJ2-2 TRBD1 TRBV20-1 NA CSARGTVEAANTGELFF TGCAGTGCTAGGGGGACAGTGGAAGCCGCGAACACCGGGGAGCTGTTTTTT
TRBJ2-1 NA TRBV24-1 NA CATSVPGPSGEQFF TGTGCCACCAGTGTCCCCGGGCCATCGGGTGAGCAGTTCTTC
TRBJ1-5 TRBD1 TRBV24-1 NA CAIQGGTGGQPQHF TGTGCGATCCAGGGCGGGACAGGTGGGCAGCCCCAGCATTTT